Each of the 21 T cell receptor beta chains below was sequenced from the same sample in a study of cytomegalovirus exposure and HLA in healthy donors. Primers for the PCR totalled 60 Vbeta and 13 Jbeta. This table comes from immunoSEQ multiplex PCR, and its TCRdb copy is limited to in-frame clones, with some not included. The table has 20,000 to 30,000 clones, under 70% seen once. Specimen: PBMCs. These receptors were taken from a woman between 45 and 60 years old in good health and CMV-seronegative.

The chain employs TRBV6-5 and TRBJ1-1; 7 bases are a match to TRBD1. This CDR3 region has 14 residues. The germline V gene has CDR1 MNHEY and CDR2 SVGAGI. V was pared by 5 bases and J by 4 bases, with 7 bases of the junction left unmatched. The CDR3 reads CASSPRGVSTEAFF. As DNA, the CDR3 is TGTGCCAGCAGTCCCAGGGGGGTTAGCACTGAAGCTTTCTTT.

This chain connects TRBV2 to TRBJ1-3, with TRBD1 identical over 8 bases. The CDR3 spans 12 residues. V trimming: 4 bases; J trimming: 10 bases; junction bases outside the gene matches: 3. Germline-derived CDR1 and CDR2 are SNHLY and FYNNEI. The CDR3 nucleotides are TGTGCCAGCAGTGGAACAGGGGGAACCATATATTTT. It is translated as CASSGTGGTIYF.

This clone was detected a few times. The chain uses TRBV6-5 and TRBJ1-2; TRBD1 is a possible D gene (5 bases). V was shortened by 0 bases and J by 4 bases, with 9 bases between the two germline ends. The CDR3 loop spans 14 amino acids. Looked up from germline, CDR1 is MNHEY and CDR2 is SVGAGI. The CDR3 protein is CASSYSMQGYGYTF. The CDR3 coding sequence is TGTGCCAGCAGTTACTCGATGCAGGGCTATGGCTACACCTTC.

The chain uses TRBV7-8 and TRBJ1-2, with 7 positions matching TRBD1. There are 13 residues in the CDR3. Germline V CDR1 and CDR2: SGHVS, FQNEAQ. Trimming at V came to 5 bases and at J to 5 bases, leaving 5 bases not matched to a gene. CDR3 amino acids: CASSPGTAYGYTF. The CDR3 DNA sequence: TGTGCCAGCAGCCCAGGGACAGCATATGGCTACACCTTC.

The CDR3 DNA reads as TGCAGCGGGGGAGGAGGAGAGACCCAGTACTTC. Protein product: CSGGGGETQYF. The chain employs TRBV29-1 and TRBJ2-5; TRBD2 might be the D (6 bases). The CDR3 totals 11 residues. Germline assignment: CDR1 SQVTM and CDR2 ANQGSEA. With 7 bases removed from V and 4 bases from J, the gap between germline ends came to 10 bases.

This rearrangement joins TRBV14 to TRBJ2-5, with D possibly TRBD1 on 6 matching bases. V lost 4 bases and J lost 4, with 19 bases in between. The CDR3 consists of 16 residues. Germline assignment: CDR1 SGHDN and CDR2 FVKESK. The CDR3 bases are TGTGCCAGCAGCCCCCAGGAGCACAGGGCGGGAGAGACCCAGTACTTC. Its translation: CASSPQEHRAGETQYF.

The chain employs TRBV28 and TRBJ2-7; D is perhaps TRBD2 (5 bases). The V end lost 6 bases, the J end lost 2 bases, and 11 bases lay between the germline ends. Germline loops: CDR1 MDHEN, CDR2 SYDVKM. CDR3 size: 13 residues. The CDR3 spells CASRSGNPYEQYF. CDR3 nucleotide sequence: TGTGCCAGCAGGTCCGGGAACCCCTACGAGCAGTACTTC. The full variable domain, in which reference TRBV28 and TRBJ2-7 provide the parts outside the CDR3, is DVKVTQSSRYLVKRTGEKVFLECVQDMDHENMFWYRQDPGLGLRLIYFSYDVKMKEKGDIPEGYSVSREKKERFSLILESASTNQTSMYLCASRSGNPYEQYFGPGTRLTVT.

This clone appeared a few times. CDR3 in DNA: TGTGCCAGCAGCTTGTCGGCGGTTGAAGCGCTTCAGGGAGCTTTCTTT. Translating it yields CASSLSAVEALQGAFF. This sequence joins TRBV5-6 and TRBJ1-1; TRBD1 is a possible D gene (5 bases). CDR3 length: 16 residues. The germline V gene encodes CDR1 SGHDT and CDR2 YYEEEE. The V end lost 1 base, the J end lost 10 bases, and 23 bases lay between the germline ends.

The chain has TRBV5-1 and TRBJ2-1, with D possibly TRBD2 on 5 matching bases. Per germline, CDR1 SGHRS and CDR2 YFSETQ. With 4 bases removed from V and 5 bases from J, the gap between germline ends came to 19 bases. The CDR3 runs 16 residues. Written as DNA, the CDR3 is TGCGCCAGCAGCCAAACTAGTGTTTTAACTAACAATGAGCAGTTCTTC. Protein product: CASSQTSVLTNNEQFF. The whole variable domain, remainder taken from reference TRBV5-1 and TRBJ2-1, is KAGVTQTPRYLIKTRGQQVTLSCSPISGHRSVSWYQQTPGQGLQFLFEYFSETQRNKGNFPGRFSGRQFSNSRSEMNVSTLELGDSALYLCASSQTSVLTNNEQFFGPGTRLTVL.

This clone appeared a few times. The rearrangement uses TRBV28 and TRBJ2-5, with TRBD2 matching over 9 bases. The CDR3 is made up of 16 amino acids. V gave up 4 bases and J gave up 7 bases; unmatched junction bases: 13. Germline V gene sequence: CDR1 MDHEN, CDR2 SYDVKM. CDR3 sequence reads: CASSWDEAGGPVTQYF. The CDR3 nucleotides read TGTGCCAGCAGTTGGGATGAGGCGGGAGGGCCGGTGACCCAGTACTTC.

The table lists this clone with a count of one. The rearrangement links TRBV5-4 to TRBJ1-1; weak D call: TRBD1 (5 bases). Trimming removed 3 bases from V and 8 bases from J, with 14 bases in between. The germline gives CDR1 SGHNT, CDR2 YYREEE (reference sequence). There are 13 residues in the CDR3. The chain's CDR3 is CASSSQRGSEAFF. As DNA, the CDR3 is TGTGCCAGCAGCTCCCAAAGGGGTTCGGAAGCTTTCTTT.

The chain joins TRBV28 to TRBJ2-1; D gene unclear. V lost 6 bases to trimming and J lost 9 bases, with 18 bases between them. The CDR3 covers 14 residues. Germline CDR1 MDHEN, CDR2 SYDVKM. CDR3 DNA: TGTGCCAGCAGCCTGACCAGCGTGGCGGTTGAGCAGTTCTTC. This encodes CASSLTSVAVEQFF.

This clone was picked up a small number of times. The chain is built from TRBV7-6 and TRBJ2-1; no firm D call. The CDR3 length is 11 residues. The germline V gene encodes CDR1 SGHVS and CDR2 FNYEAQ. The ends were cut back, 3 bases at V and 5 bases at J, with 2 bases in the middle. The CDR3 sequence is CASSFDNEQFF. The CDR3 DNA reads TGTGCCAGCAGCTTCGACAATGAGCAGTTCTTC.

This clone was observed once. The chain links TRBV6-6 to TRBJ1-1; D is undetermined. CDR1 and CDR2 from the germline V gene are MNHNY and SVGAGI (reference sequence). The CDR3 contains 14 residues. The germline V and J ends were trimmed by 6 bases and 4 bases, with 15 bases remaining between them. For the CDR3, the DNA is TGTGCCAGCAGGCGAGACGGAAGCGGCACTGAAGCTTTCTTT. Translating gives CASRRDGSGTEAFF.

The CDR3 DNA follows: TGCAGCGCAGAGGTTCCAGGGAGCAATCAGCCCCAGCATTTT. Translation: CSAEVPGSNQPQHF. This chain joins TRBV29-1 and TRBJ1-5; D may be TRBD1 (5 bases). Trimming pared 7 bases from V and 1 base from J, leaving 14 bases between. Germline lookup yields CDR1 SQVTM and CDR2 ANQGSEA. The CDR3 covers 14 residues.

Details on this clone: The germline gene is not matched at one end of the junction; a read error may be the cause. This chain uses TRBV6-5 with TRBJ1-1; D not resolved. This CDR3 has 13 amino acids. CDR1 MNHEY and CDR2 SVGAGI come from the germline V gene. CDR3 sequence: CASSQTPGTKAFF. The CDR3 DNA sequence: TGTGCCAGCAGTCAAACTCCCGGCACTAAAGCTTTCTTT.

The chain carries TRBV5-1 and TRBJ1-1; 7 bases match TRBD1. CDR3 length: 15 residues. CDR1 SGHRS and CDR2 YFSETQ come from the germline V gene. V gave up 4 bases and J gave up 1 base; unmatched junction bases: 7. CDR3 sequence: CASSPGQVRNTEAFF. The DNA of the CDR3 is TGCGCCAGCAGCCCTGGACAGGTCCGGAACACTGAAGCTTTCTTT.

The V call is TRBV5-8, the J call TRBJ1-2; D unresolved. Per the germline V gene, CDR1 is SGHTS and CDR2 is YDEGEE. V lost 2 bases and J lost 7, with 21 bases in between. CDR3 size: 16 residues. Written as DNA, the CDR3 is TGTGCCAGCAGCTTAGCTCCAGGCCCTACCATCTCTGGCTACACCTTC. It encodes CASSLAPGPTISGYTF.

This clone turned up a few times. As DNA, the CDR3 is TGCGCCAGCAGCTTGGAAGGCAGGGTCGAGCAGTACTTC. Protein sequence: CASSLEGRVEQYF. The chain combines TRBV5-1 with TRBJ2-7, with a tentative D call TRBD1 (5 bases). The V end lost 0 bases, the J end lost 6 bases, and 10 bases lay between the germline ends. The CDR3 consists of 13 residues. Looked up from germline, CDR1 is SGHRS and CDR2 is YFSETQ. Filled out from reference TRBV5-1 and TRBJ2-7, the complete variable domain reads KAGVTQTPRYLIKTRGQQVTLSCSPISGHRSVSWYQQTPGQGLQFLFEYFSETQRNKGNFPGRFSGRQFSNSRSEMNVSTLELGDSALYLCASSLEGRVEQYFGPGTRLTVT.

V gene TRBV2 combines with J gene TRBJ1-1; D not certain. The germline V gene encodes CDR1 SNHLY and CDR2 FYNNEI. CDR3 size: 13 residues. The germline V and J ends were trimmed by 10 bases and 4 bases, with 16 bases remaining between them. The DNA for the CDR3 is TGTGCCACCATGAACGAGTTTTCCACTGAAGCTTTCTTT. Translation gives CATMNEFSTEAFF.

This clone appeared once. This chain links TRBV6-5 with TRBJ1-6; D is undetermined. The V gene's germline CDR1 is MNHEY and CDR2 SVGAGI. CDR3 size: 13 residues. V shed 7 bases and J shed 11 bases, with 15 bases lying between them. The CDR3, as DNA: TGTGCCAGCAATGCCGGGCCCGGGGCACCCCTCCACTTT. Protein sequence: CASNAGPGAPLHF.